The clone carrying this T cell receptor beta chain appeared many times. The antigen is not known. The sample belongs to a study of glioma-infiltrating T cells. Points from the study as a whole: Very few CDR3 sequences were shared between tissue and blood.

Using RNA template, CDR3s of TCR alpha and beta were amplified with iRepertoire arm-PCR. TCRdb processed the multiplex PCR reads anew with MiXCR; each CDR3 protein has one entry. The profile shows 100,000 to 150,000 distinct CDR3 sequences, roughly 25% of them singletons. Material: glioma tissue, nonneoplastic brain tissue, or PBMCs (not recorded which). The TCR was taken from a human donor with low-grade glioma or glioblastoma, undergoing nonglioma brain surgery, or in good health (not recorded which).

CDR3 sequence (DNA): TGTGCCAGCAAGCTTACCGGACTAGCGGGAAGGTTGGAGCAGTACTTC. As protein: CASKLTGLAGRLEQYF. The J gene is TRBJ2-7, the V gene TRBV27, with 12 bases fitting TRBD2. The CDR3 spans 16 residues. Germline values: CDR1 MNHEY, CDR2 SMNVEV (reference sequence). V was clipped by 7 bases and J by 7 bases; unmatched bases: 14.